This is a list of T cell receptor beta chains from one sample in a study of cytomegalovirus exposure and HLA in healthy donors. Sequenced by immunoSEQ multiplex PCR; TCRdb stores in-frame clones only, minus some. This table holds roughly 230,000 clones, about 90% found once. The sample comprised PBMCs. Source of these receptors: a girl aged 2 to 10 in good health and CMV-seronegative. Both conserved end residues are part of each CDR3. The D gene is left open where the match is weak. Size is omitted from some rows. Given values are once, few, many or a class for expanded clones.

NA	TRBD1	TRBV5-4	TRBJ2-6	TGTGCCAGCAGCTTGCAGGGACAGGGACCCTCTGGGGCCAACGTCCTGACTTTC	CASSLQGQGPSGANVLTF
once	NA	TRBV30	TRBJ2-7	TGTGCCTGGAGTGTACGGGTCGGCCACGAGCAGTACTTC	CAWSVRVGHEQYF
NA	NA	TRBV18	TRBJ2-3	TGTGCCAGCTCACCACGGCATAGCGGAACATACACAGATACGCAGTATTTT	CASSPRHSGTYTDTQYF
NA	TRBD2	TRBV9	TRBJ2-3	TGTGCCAGCAGCGTACGAACCGGGACTAGCGGGGGCCTCGATACGCAGTATTTT	CASSVRTGTSGGLDTQYF
NA	NA	TRBV5-1	TRBJ1-5	TGCGCCAGCAGCTTGGCTGGGGCGGGCAATCAGCCCCAGCATTTT	CASSLAGAGNQPQHF
once	NA	TRBV5-8	TRBJ1-5	TGTGCCAGCAGCTTCGGGGGACAGCCCCAGCATTTT	CASSFGGQPQHF
NA	TRBD1	TRBV28	TRBJ1-2	TGTGCCAGCAGTTTACAGTGGCGGACAGGGGATGGCTACACCTTC	CASSLQWRTGDGYTF
NA	TRBD1	TRBV14	TRBJ1-4	TGTGCCAGCAGGCGGACAGGGAGCGGGGAAAAACTGTTTTTT	CASRRTGSGEKLFF
NA	NA	TRBV5-4	TRBJ2-5	TGTGCCAGCAGCACCCGGGACACGGAAGAGACCCAGTACTTC	CASSTRDTEETQYF
NA	TRBD1	TRBV19	TRBJ2-5	TGTGCCAGTAGTAGACAGGGCCAAGAGACCCAGTACTTC	CASSRQGQETQYF
NA	NA	TRBV15	TRBJ1-5	TGTGCCACCAGCAGAGTGAGGGTTGATCAGCCCCAGCATTTT	CATSRVRVDQPQHF
NA	TRBD2	TRBV4-1	TRBJ2-7	TGCGCCAGCAGCCAAGGGATAGGGGAGGGCAGCGAGCAGTACTTC	CASSQGIGEGSEQYF
NA	TRBD1	TRBV5-1	TRBJ2-3	TGCGCCAGCGTTCGGACCCCGGGACAGGGGGGACATACGCAGTATTTT	CASVRTPGQGGHTQYF
NA	NA	TRBV21-1	TRBJ1-3	TGTGCCAGCTTAAACCGGGACAGGGCGTCTGGAAACACCATATATTTT	CASLNRDRASGNTIYF
NA	TRBD2	TRBV29-1	TRBJ2-1	TGCAGCGTTGTGACTAGCGGGAGGGCCTTGGCCTACAATGAGCAGTTCTTC	CSVVTSGRALAYNEQFF
NA	NA	TRBV6-1	TRBJ1-2	TGTGCCAGTCGCAGGCTGCTGGACTATGGCTACACCTTC	CASRRLLDYGYTF
NA	NA	TRBV12-5	TRBJ2-7	TGTGCTAGCGTACCACATGGGGGGCGGGAGTTCAACGAGCAGTACTTC	CASVPHGGREFNEQYF
NA	TRBD2	TRBV10-3	TRBJ2-5	TGTGCCATCAGTGAGTCGCCTAGCGGGGTTCAAGAGACCCAGTACTTC	CAISESPSGVQETQYF
NA	TRBD1	TRBV7-2	TRBJ1-2	TGTGCCAGCAGCGGTACAGGGGGAGGGAATGGCTACACCTTC	CASSGTGGGNGYTF
NA	NA	TRBV2	TRBJ2-5	TGTGCCAGCGTCGCCCTCTCCCGGCAAGAGACCCAGTACTTC	CASVALSRQETQYF
NA	NA	TRBV5-1	TRBJ2-3	TGCGCCAGCACCAGGGGCGTAAGCACAGATACGCAGTATTTT	CASTRGVSTDTQYF
NA	NA	TRBV5-1	TRBJ1-1	TGCGCCAGCAGCTTGCTACGCCGTAACACTGAAGCTTTCTTT	CASSLLRRNTEAFF